One and the same sample provided the 30 T cell receptor beta chains below, sequenced in a study of cytomegalovirus exposure and HLA in healthy donors (dated 2017 in TCRdb). The method was the immunoSEQ multiplex PCR assay. For the multiplex PCR, a mixture combining 60 forward primers for TCR Vbeta segments and 13 reverse primers for TCR Jbeta segments was used. TCRdb carries this immuneACCESS record with in-frame sequences only. Its versions omit some clonotypes, under half of them owing to an unresolved V gene in the studies checked, with the rest unexplained. For this sample there are some 130,000 clones; roughly 80% appear just once. The ten largest clones add up to 1% of the sample. Source material: PBMCs. These receptors were taken from a man aged 35 to 55 in good health and CMV-seronegative.

The chain joins TRBV28 to TRBJ2-3; TRBD1 is a possible D gene (5 bases). V was pared by 6 bases and J by 0 bases, with 13 bases between. This CDR3 has 15 amino acids. Germline loops: CDR1 MDHEN, CDR2 SYDVKM. CDR3 residues: CASSPPPGSTDTQYF. DNA for the CDR3: TGTGCCAGCAGCCCCCCGCCAGGGAGCACAGATACGCAGTATTTT.

This clone was observed a handful of times. The CDR3 region is CASNIGDTEAFF. CDR3 DNA: TGCGCCAGCAATATAGGGGACACTGAAGCTTTCTTT. The V gene is TRBV10-2, the J gene TRBJ1-1; weak D call: TRBD1 (5 bases). This CDR3 contains 12 residues. V shed 7 bases and J shed 3 bases, with 9 bases lying between them. CDR1 WSHSY and CDR2 SAAADI come from the germline V gene.

The V call is TRBV28, the J call TRBJ2-3; TRBD1 aligns across 8 bases. The CDR3 runs 17 residues. Germline-derived CDR1 and CDR2 are MDHEN and SYDVKM. Germline trimming cut 3 bases from V and 5 bases from J; bases unmatched to any gene: 13. The CDR3 spells CASSLQIKQGVGDTQYF. The DNA of the CDR3 is TGTGCCAGCAGTTTGCAAATCAAACAGGGGGTGGGAGATACGCAGTATTTT.

The V and J genes are TRBV28 and TRBJ2-5; the D gene is possibly TRBD1 (6 bases). The CDR3 runs to 14 residues. V shed 8 bases and J shed 1 base, with 14 bases lying between them. CDR1 and CDR2 from the germline V gene are MDHEN and SYDVKM. This CDR3 reads CASGVGALQETQYF. CDR3 nucleotide sequence: TGTGCCAGCGGTGTGGGGGCCCTCCAAGAGACCCAGTACTTC.

This chain links TRBV28 with TRBJ2-1; 7 bases line up with TRBD2. V lost 5 bases, J lost 5 bases, and 12 bases stayed unmatched. Germline CDR1 and CDR2: MDHEN and SYDVKM. The CDR3 length is 16 residues. Here the CDR3 reads CASSPRAGRNNNEQFF. The CDR3 DNA sequence: TGTGCCAGCAGTCCCCGAGCGGGACGCAATAACAATGAGCAGTTCTTC.

This clone was detected a few times. The chain carries TRBV4-2 and TRBJ2-1; 11 bases are shared with TRBD2. The CDR3 spans 15 residues. V shed 7 bases, J shed 8 bases, and the junction held 10 bases outside the gene matches. Germline CDR1 is LGHNA and CDR2 is YNFKEQ. CDR3 nucleotide sequence: TGTGCCAGCACCGATATAGCGGGGGGGCCTGATGAGCAGTTCTTC. Its translation: CASTDIAGGPDEQFF.

The genes are TRBV2 and TRBJ2-1, with TRBD1 matching over 8 bases. The V gene's germline CDR1 is SNHLY and CDR2 FYNNEI. This CDR3 has 13 amino acids. Unmatched junction bases numbered 2, after V lost 6 bases and J lost 4 bases. The CDR3 region has the DNA TGTGCCAGCAGGGACAGGGTGTACAATGAGCAGTTCTTC. It is translated as CASRDRVYNEQFF.

V usage is TRBV6-5 and J usage is TRBJ2-5, with D uncertain. Per the germline V gene, CDR1 is MNHEY and CDR2 is SVGAGI. This CDR3 contains 14 residues. Deletions cut 6 bases from V and 5 bases from J, with 16 bases between. CDR3 in amino acids: CASSPYYDAETQYF. The CDR3 DNA follows: TGTGCCAGCAGCCCCTACTATGACGCGGAGACCCAGTACTTC.

V and J are TRBV18 and TRBJ2-7; perhaps TRBD1 as D (6 bases). V was shortened by 2 bases and J by 4 bases, with 15 bases between the two germline ends. The germline CDR1 and CDR2 sequences are KGHSH and LQKENI. The CDR3 contains 15 residues. In nucleotides, the CDR3 is TGTGCCAGCTCACCAGTAACAGGGCCGATATACGAGCAGTACTTC. It specifies CASSPVTGPIYEQYF.

The chain recombines TRBV28 with TRBJ2-7, with a tentative D call TRBD2 (7 bases). V lost 4 bases and J lost 3, with 10 bases in between. This CDR3 spans 13 amino acids. The V gene's germline CDR1 is MDHEN and CDR2 SYDVKM. CDR3 protein: CASSYGGHYEQYF. The CDR3 DNA reads as TGTGCCAGCAGTTACGGGGGGCACTACGAGCAGTACTTC.

In its sample, this clone was seen a few times. V and J are TRBV2 and TRBJ2-3; 9 nucleotides line up with TRBD1. V lost 6 bases, J lost 2 bases, and 6 bases stayed unmatched. Germline lookup yields CDR1 SNHLY and CDR2 FYNNEI. The CDR3 is 15 residues long. The CDR3 reads CASRGGTGPTDTQYF. In nucleotides, the CDR3 is TGTGCCAGCAGGGGGGGGACAGGGCCCACAGATACGCAGTATTTT.

The chain joins TRBV5-1 to TRBJ1-1, with 9 bases matching TRBD1. Germline assignment: CDR1 SGHRS and CDR2 YFSETQ. J lost 6 bases, V lost 5 bases, and 11 bases had no gene match. This CDR3 is 15 amino acids long. CDR3 in DNA: TGCGCCAGCAGACCAGAACAGGGGGCTTATGCTGAAGCTTTCTTT. It encodes CASRPEQGAYAEAFF.

The rearrangement links TRBV4-1 to TRBJ1-2; D is undetermined. CDR1 is MGHRA and CDR2 is YSYEKL in the germline V gene. V lost 0 bases and J lost 4, with 15 bases in between. This CDR3 spans 16 amino acids. CDR3 loop: CASSQDHSLTSYGYTF. The CDR3, as DNA: TGCGCCAGCAGCCAAGATCATTCCCTGACATCCTATGGCTACACCTTC.

V is TRBV18 and J is TRBJ2-5; 9 bases map to TRBD1. The ends lost 4 bases at V and 5 bases at J; junction bases unmatched: 5. The CDR3 is made up of 14 amino acids. Germline V gene sequence: CDR1 KGHSH, CDR2 LQKENI. The CDR3 bases are TGTGCCAGCTCACAACAGGGGGCAGGGGAGACCCAGTACTTC. It translates to CASSQQGAGETQYF.

The chain carries TRBV2 and TRBJ1-4; 7 positions match TRBD1. Trimming cost V 6 bases and J 5 bases; bases outside gene matches: 9. CDR3 length: 15 amino acids. The germline V gene has CDR1 SNHLY and CDR2 FYNNEI. The CDR3 region is CASSPTGNGNEKLFF. The CDR3 nucleotides are TGTGCCAGCAGCCCGACAGGGAACGGCAATGAAAAACTGTTTTTT. The full variable domain, its missing parts supplied by reference TRBV2 and TRBJ1-4, is EPEVTQTPSHQVTQMGQEVILRCVPISNHLYFYWYRQILGQKVEFLVSFYNNEISEKSEIFDDQFSVERPDGSNFTLKIRSTKLEDSAMYFCASSPTGNGNEKLFFGSGTQLSVL.

The V call is TRBV10-2, the J call TRBJ2-7; D gene ambiguous. CDR3 length: 12 residues. Between the trimmed V and J ends, which lost 1 base and 3 bases, there was a span of 4 bases. Germline V lookup: CDR1 WSHSY, CDR2 SAAADI. The DNA for the CDR3 is TGCGCCAGCAGTGAGTACGGCTACGAGCAGTACTTC. Its translation: CASSEYGYEQYF.

The chain carries TRBV5-1 and TRBJ2-7; the D is unclear. Germline CDR1 is SGHRS and CDR2 is YFSETQ. V lost 1 base to trimming and J lost 2 bases, with 7 bases between them. The CDR3 extends over 13 amino acids. CDR3 amino acids: CASSLIAPYEQYF. CDR3 bases: TGCGCCAGCAGCTTGATAGCTCCCTACGAGCAGTACTTC.

The gene calls are TRBV7-6 and TRBJ2-3, with D perhaps TRBD2 (6 bases). Per the germline V gene, CDR1 is SGHVS and CDR2 is FNYEAQ. V lost 3 bases and J 3 bases, leaving 13 bases between the germline ends. CDR3 size: 15 residues. CDR3 in DNA: TGTGCCAGCAGCTTGCGGGACGTCGTGACAGATACGCAGTATTTT. Translated: CASSLRDVVTDTQYF.

The chain couples TRBV28 to TRBJ1-1; unclear D gene. V was clipped by 8 bases and J by 8 bases, with 18 bases between them. The germline V gene encodes CDR1 MDHEN and CDR2 SYDVKM. The CDR3 sequence is 13 residues long. As DNA, the CDR3 is TGTGCCAGCGTTGCGGCTAGCACTGGGGAAGCTTTCTTT. It encodes CASVAASTGEAFF.

J is TRBJ2-7 and V is TRBV10-1; D unresolved. Trimming shortened V by 2 bases and J by 7 bases, and 12 bases separated the two germline ends. Per germline, CDR1 WNHNN and CDR2 SYGVQD (reference sequence). This CDR3 spans 13 amino acids. The CDR3 loop is CASSERGKAEQYF. The CDR3 region has the DNA TGCGCCAGCAGTGAGAGAGGAAAGGCGGAGCAGTACTTC.

The chain combines TRBV28 with TRBJ1-2; the D is unclear. The germline gives CDR1 MDHEN, CDR2 SYDVKM. V lost 2 bases, J lost 6 bases, and 19 bases lay in between. The CDR3 sequence is 16 residues long. The CDR3: CASSLGSAFGGDGYTF. DNA for the CDR3: TGTGCCAGCAGTTTAGGTTCTGCTTTCGGCGGCGATGGCTACACCTTC.

The J gene is TRBJ1-2, the V gene TRBV6-5; D ambiguous. CDR3 length: 13 residues. Germline V lookup: CDR1 MNHEY, CDR2 SVGAGI. V lost 2 bases, J lost 1 base, and 5 bases lay in between. CDR3 residues: CASSYDNNYGYTF. The CDR3 DNA reads as TGTGCCAGCAGTTACGACAATAACTATGGCTACACCTTC.

The rearrangement joins TRBV11-3 to TRBJ1-5, with 7 bases fitting TRBD1. CDR3 length: 15 amino acids. With V trimmed by 5 bases and J by 4 bases, 8 bases remained unmatched. Germline V CDR1 and CDR2: SGHNT, YENEEA. CDR3 protein: CASSLQTGENQPQHF. CDR3 DNA: TGTGCCAGCAGCCTCCAAACAGGGGAAAATCAGCCCCAGCATTTT.

The count of this clone is one. The chain couples TRBV7-9 to TRBJ1-3; D unresolved. V was clipped by 1 base and J by 0 bases, with 10 bases between them. The CDR3 extends over 16 amino acids. The germline CDR1 and CDR2 sequences are SEHNR and FQNEAQ (reference sequence). In DNA, the CDR3 is TGTGCCAGCAGCTTAGAGGCGGCTACCTCTGGAAACACCATATATTTT. Translating it yields CASSLEAATSGNTIYF.

For the CDR3, the DNA is TGCGCCAGCAGCTTGGTTGCCCGGGGAGATACGCAGTATTTT. Protein: CASSLVARGDTQYF. The rearrangement links TRBV5-1 to TRBJ2-3; D may be TRBD2 (5 bases). Per germline, CDR1 SGHRS and CDR2 YFSETQ. This CDR3 is 14 amino acids long. V shed 0 bases and J shed 5 bases, with 10 bases lying between them.

The chain combines TRBV6-5 with TRBJ1-3; D ambiguous. From germline, CDR1 is MNHEY and CDR2 SVGAGI. V was clipped by 6 bases and J by 1 base, with 10 bases between them. The CDR3 spans 14 residues. This chain's CDR3 is CASSRRKSGNTIYF. The CDR3, as DNA: TGTGCCAGCAGCCGGCGGAAGTCTGGAAACACCATATATTTT.

The V gene is TRBV28, the J gene TRBJ2-7; TRBD1 agrees at 9 bases. V lost 10 bases to trimming and J lost 2 bases; unmatched junction nucleotides: 24. The CDR3 extends over 19 amino acids. Germline assignment: CDR1 MDHEN and CDR2 SYDVKM. The CDR3 protein is CATNGDRAHFRAKPYEQYF. As DNA, the CDR3 is TGTGCCACCAACGGGGACAGGGCGCATTTTCGAGCTAAGCCCTACGAGCAGTACTTC.

The CDR3 spells CASSDVHDTGELFF. In DNA, the CDR3 is TGTGCCAGCAGTGACGTACACGACACCGGGGAGCTGTTTTTT. This chain links TRBV6-4 with TRBJ2-2; D unclear. Germline values: CDR1 MRHNA, CDR2 SNTAGT. V gave up 2 bases and J gave up 3 bases, with 7 bases separating them. CDR3 length: 14 residues.

The chain uses TRBV10-3 and TRBJ2-7; 7 bases agree with TRBD1. This CDR3 region has 11 residues. V shed 7 bases and J 3 bases; nucleotides not matched to a gene: 0. Germline CDR1 is ENHRY and CDR2 is SYGVKD. The CDR3 nucleotides read TGTGCCATCAACAGGGGCTACGAGCAGTACTTC. This encodes CAINRGYEQYF.

J is TRBJ1-2 and V is TRBV6-5, with TRBD1 matching over 7 bases. J gave up 0 bases and V 6 bases, and 7 bases lay outside the gene matches. Germline V gene lookup returns CDR1 MNHEY and CDR2 SVGAGI. CDR3 length equals 15 residues. DNA for the CDR3: TGTGCCAGCAGGGAACACAGGGGAGCTAACTATGGCTACACCTTC. It is translated as CASREHRGANYGYTF.